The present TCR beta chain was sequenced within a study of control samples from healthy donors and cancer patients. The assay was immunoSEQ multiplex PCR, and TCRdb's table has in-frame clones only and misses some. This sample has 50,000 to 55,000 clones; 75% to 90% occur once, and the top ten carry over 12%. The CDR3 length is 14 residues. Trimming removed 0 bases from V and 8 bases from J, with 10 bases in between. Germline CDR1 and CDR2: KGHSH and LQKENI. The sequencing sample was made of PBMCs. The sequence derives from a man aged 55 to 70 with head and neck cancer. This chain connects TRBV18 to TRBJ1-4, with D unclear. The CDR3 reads CASSPPDLREKLFF. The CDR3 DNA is TGTGCCAGCTCACCACCGGATCTACGGGAAAAACTGTTTTTT.